This entry describes one TCR beta chain. The data belong to a study of blood T cell dynamics during melanoma immunotherapy. Only in-frame clones appear in the TCRdb table, and some are missing; sequencing was by immunoSEQ multiplex PCR. The sample includes 11,000 or so clones, around nine tenths of them seen just once. Regarding time point: week 3, after first cycle of checkpoint inhibitor. The CDR3 loop spans 11 amino acids. CDR1 is SEHNR, CDR2 FQNEAQ, per germline (reference sequence). The V gene is TRBV7-9, the J gene TRBJ2-5, with 11 nucleotides matching TRBD2. The receptor comes from a human donor with melanoma. The sample here was blood, taken from a patient treated with checkpoint blockade. CDR3 sequence (DNA): TGTTCTAGCGGGGGGAAGGAGACCCAGTACTTC. Its translation is CSSGGKETQYF. Based on the CDR3 plus reference TRBV7-9 and TRBJ2-5, the full variable domain is DTGVSQNPRHKITKRGQNVTFRCDPISEHNRLYWYRQTLGQGPEFLTYFQNEAQLEKSRLLSDRFSAERPKGSFSTLEIQRTEQGDSAMYLCSSGGKETQYFGPGTRLLVL.